This TCR beta chain was sequenced for a study of shared clonotypes between healthy human individuals. Study observations and caveats: Sampling was confined to blood; repertoires within tissues likely differ.

In regard to this clone: No antigen is known for it.

Looked up from germline, CDR1 is MNHEY and CDR2 is SVGAGI. V lost 0 bases and J 6 bases, leaving 17 bases between the germline ends. This CDR3 region has 16 residues. The authors distributed each subset's genomic DNA evenly over several immunoSEQ plates. The assay was immunoSEQ multiplex PCR, and TCRdb's table has in-frame clones only and misses some. In the table there are 450,000 to 500,000 clones, over 75% of which are singletons. The sequenced sample was PBMCs. The receptor was isolated from a woman aged 40-49 years in good health. Some clones in this sample may be carry-over from other donors' samples. J is TRBJ1-1 and V is TRBV6-5, with D hard to call. The CDR3 loop reads CASSYSRHLGGPEAFF. Here the CDR3 DNA reads TGTGCCAGCAGTTACTCGAGACATTTGGGTGGCCCTGAAGCTTTCTTT.